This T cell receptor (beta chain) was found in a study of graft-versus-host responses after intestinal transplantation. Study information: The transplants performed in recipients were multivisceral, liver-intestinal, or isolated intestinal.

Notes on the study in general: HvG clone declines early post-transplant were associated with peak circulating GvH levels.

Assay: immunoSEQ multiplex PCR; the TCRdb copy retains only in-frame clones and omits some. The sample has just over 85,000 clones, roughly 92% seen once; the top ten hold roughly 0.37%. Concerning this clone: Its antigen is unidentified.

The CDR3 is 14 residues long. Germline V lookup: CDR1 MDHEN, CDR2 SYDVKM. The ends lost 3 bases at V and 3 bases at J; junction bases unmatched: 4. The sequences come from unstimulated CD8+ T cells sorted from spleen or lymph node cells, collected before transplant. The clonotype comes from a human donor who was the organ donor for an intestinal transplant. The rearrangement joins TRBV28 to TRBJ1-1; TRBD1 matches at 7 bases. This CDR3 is CASSFGQGDTEAFF. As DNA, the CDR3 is TGTGCCAGCAGTTTTGGTCAGGGGGACACTGAAGCTTTCTTT. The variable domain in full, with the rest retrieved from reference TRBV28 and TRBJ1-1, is DVKVTQSSRYLVKRTGEKVFLECVQDMDHENMFWYRQDPGLGLRLIYFSYDVKMKEKGDIPEGYSVSREKKERFSLILESASTNQTSMYLCASSFGQGDTEAFFGQGTRLTVV.